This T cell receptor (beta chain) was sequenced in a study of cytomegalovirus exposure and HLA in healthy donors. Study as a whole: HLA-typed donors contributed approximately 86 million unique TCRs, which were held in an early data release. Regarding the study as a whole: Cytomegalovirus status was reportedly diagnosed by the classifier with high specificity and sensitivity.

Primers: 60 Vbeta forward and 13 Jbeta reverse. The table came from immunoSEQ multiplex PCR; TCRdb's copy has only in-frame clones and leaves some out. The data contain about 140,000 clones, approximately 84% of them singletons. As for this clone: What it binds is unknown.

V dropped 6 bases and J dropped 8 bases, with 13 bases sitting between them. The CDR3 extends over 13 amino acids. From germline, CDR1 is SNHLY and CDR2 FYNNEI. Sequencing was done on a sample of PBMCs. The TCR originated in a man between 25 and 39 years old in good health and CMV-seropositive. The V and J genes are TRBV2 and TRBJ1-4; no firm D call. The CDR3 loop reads CASRETTVEKLFF. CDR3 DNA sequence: TGTGCCAGCAGAGAGACAACGGTGGAAAAACTGTTTTTT.